A selection of T cell receptor beta chains follows, all from one sample in a study of blood T cell repertoires in COVID-19. The data were produced by immunoSEQ multiplex PCR, yet TCRdb's version contains in-frame clones alone and is incomplete. The sample records 220,000 or so clones, roughly four fifths being singletons. The material sequenced was peripheral blood. The receptor set was obtained from an older woman with acute or convalescent COVID-19. Each CDR3 is given with its conserved first and last residue. A D gene is named only where the DNA matches it firmly. For some rows the clone size is stated as once, few or many, or as a class when expanded; others skip it.

CDR3aa | CDR3nt | d_gene | v_gene | abundance | j_gene
CASSRGGDYEQYF | TGCGCCAGCAGCCGGGGGGGGGACTACGAGCAGTACTTC | TRBD2 | TRBV5-1 | - | TRBJ2-7
CASSLFYRGRGEQLIQYF | TGTGCCAGCAGTTTATTTTATCGGGGCAGGGGGGAACAGTTGATTCAGTACTTC | - | TRBV28 | - | TRBJ2-4
CASSYSSVGQGYGYTF | TGTGCCAGCAGTTACTCATCGGTCGGGCAGGGGTACGGCTACACCTTC | - | TRBV6-6 | - | TRBJ1-2
CASSQEGGPPVGWLFF | TGTGCCAGCAGCCAAGAAGGGGGCCCCCCCGTAGGTTGGCTGTTTTTT | TRBD1 | TRBV4-2 | - | TRBJ1-4
CASSQVGAQVEQFF | TGCGCCAGCAGCCAAGTGGGGGCCCAGGTTGAGCAGTTCTTC | - | TRBV4-1 | - | TRBJ2-1
CASSDPWGGAKSYEQYF | TGTGCCAGCAGTGACCCCTGGGGGGGGGCGAAATCCTACGAGCAGTACTTC | - | TRBV6-1 | - | TRBJ2-7
CASSEVYADTQYF | TGTGCCAGCAGTGAGGTCTATGCCGATACGCAGTATTTT | - | TRBV2 | - | TRBJ2-3
CASSSRREQGDYGYTF | TGTGCCAGCAGCTCCCGACGCGAGCAGGGGGACTATGGCTACACCTTC | TRBD1 | TRBV7-9 | - | TRBJ1-2
CASSPREREPQHF | TGTGCCAGCTCACCACGGGAGAGGGAGCCCCAGCATTTT | - | TRBV18 | - | TRBJ1-5
CASRPTGAKFEPQHF | TGTGCCAGCAGGCCTACAGGGGCCAAATTCGAGCCCCAGCATTTT | TRBD1 | TRBV28 | - | TRBJ1-5
CASSLTSFYEQFF | TGTGCCAGCAGCTTAACTAGTTTCTATGAGCAGTTCTTC | - | TRBV7-2 | - | TRBJ2-1
CASSPQRSETQYF | TGTGCCAGCAGCCCTCAGCGATCGGAGACCCAGTACTTC | - | TRBV11-2 | few | TRBJ2-5
CASSLALTSGTGELFF | TGCGCCAGCAGCTTGGCCCTAACTAGCGGTACCGGGGAGCTGTTTTTT | TRBD2 | TRBV5-1 | - | TRBJ2-2
CASSSSGGTEAFF | TGTGCCAGCAGTTCCTCGGGGGGGACTGAAGCTTTCTTT | - | TRBV7-9 | - | TRBJ1-1
CSASRQGAQPQHF | TGCAGTGCTAGTAGACAGGGTGCTCAGCCCCAGCATTTT | TRBD1 | TRBV20-1 | - | TRBJ1-5
CASSPRDITGELFF | TGTGCCAGCAGCCCCCGGGACATCACCGGGGAGCTGTTTTTT | - | TRBV7-3 | few | TRBJ2-2
CASSSRQARDSGANVLTF | TGTGCCAGCAGCTCCCGACAGGCGAGGGATTCTGGGGCCAACGTCCTGACTTTC | - | TRBV4-2 | - | TRBJ2-6
CASSLGLDRRDEAFF | TGTGCCAGCAGTTTGGGTTTAGACAGGAGAGATGAAGCTTTCTTT | - | TRBV28 | - | TRBJ1-1
CASRKRVRGVPTDTQYF | TGTGCCAGCAGGAAGAGGGTGCGGGGGGTACCCACAGATACGCAGTATTTT | TRBD2 | TRBV7-8 | once | TRBJ2-3
CASSYSTGGRTDTQYF | TGTGCCAGCAGTTACTCGACCGGGGGGCGCACAGATACGCAGTATTTT | - | TRBV6-2/TRBV6-3 | - | TRBJ2-3
CASSKETGNTEAFF | TGTGCCAGCAGTAAAGAGACAGGGAACACTGAAGCTTTCTTT | - | TRBV7-9 | - | TRBJ1-1
CASSLGVRAGELFF | TGTGCCAGCAGCTTAGGCGTCAGGGCCGGGGAGCTGTTTTTT | - | TRBV7-8 | - | TRBJ2-2
CASSLFGPNTEAFF | TGTGCCAGCAGCCTATTCGGTCCGAACACTGAAGCTTTCTTT | - | TRBV27 | - | TRBJ1-1
CASSLGGKAVEKLF | TGTGCCAGCAGCTTGGGGGGAAAAGCGGTCGAGAAGCTTTTT | - | TRBV5-6 | few | TRBJ1-1
CASSHSSGGETQYF | TGTGCCAGCAGCCACTCTAGCGGGGGGGAGACCCAGTACTTC | TRBD2 | TRBV3-1/TRBV3-2 | - | TRBJ2-5
CAWSVRLRGEKLFF | TGTGCCTGGAGTGTACGTCTCAGAGGAGAAAAACTGTTTTTT | - | TRBV30 | - | TRBJ1-4
CASSQGSGGNEKLFF | TGTGCCAGCAGCCAAGGGTCAGGGGGTAATGAAAAACTGTTTTTT | TRBD1 | TRBV3-1/TRBV3-2 | - | TRBJ1-4
CASSELRTGGGYTF | TGTGCCAGCAGTGAACTCAGGACAGGGGGTGGCTACACCTTC | TRBD1 | TRBV6-1 | - | TRBJ1-2
CASSGGNSGANVLTF | TGTGCCAGCAGTGGGGGGAACTCTGGGGCCAACGTCCTGACTTTC | - | TRBV6-6 | - | TRBJ2-6
CASSLENSEAFF | TGTGCCAGCAGCTTGGAAAACAGTGAAGCTTTCTTT | - | TRBV5-4 | - | TRBJ1-1
CASSSQGANQPQHF | TGTGCCAGCAGCTCACAGGGCGCCAATCAGCCCCAGCATTTT | - | TRBV7-2 | - | TRBJ1-5
CASSLGLAGPVEQYF | TGTGCCAGCAGTCTAGGACTAGCGGGACCCGTGGAGCAGTACTTC | TRBD2 | TRBV7-6 | - | TRBJ2-7
CASSLSVGSELFF | TGTGCCAGCAGCTTAAGCGTTGGCAGCGAACTGTTTTTT | - | TRBV11-2 | - | TRBJ1-4
CASSLVSGLMNTEAFF | TGTGCCAGCAGCTTAGTATCTGGCCTCATGAACACTGAAGCTTTCTTT | - | TRBV13 | - | TRBJ1-1
CASSPLVGAGDTEAFF | TGTGCCAGCAGCCCTCTGGTGGGGGCAGGGGACACTGAAGCTTTCTTT | - | TRBV2 | - | TRBJ1-1
CASSIERTANYGYTF | TGTGCCAGTAGTATAGAGAGGACAGCTAACTATGGCTACACCTTC | - | TRBV19 | - | TRBJ1-2
CASSKGPWETQYF | TGCGCCAGCAGCAAAGGGCCTTGGGAGACCCAGTACTTC | - | TRBV4-1 | once | TRBJ2-5
CASSRTVENTGELFF | TGTGCCAGCAGCAGGACAGTAGAGAACACCGGGGAGCTGTTTTTT | - | TRBV6-5 | - | TRBJ2-2
CAISEGGQKNQPQHF | TGTGCCATCAGTGAGGGGGGACAGAAGAATCAGCCCCAGCATTTT | TRBD1 | TRBV10-3 | few | TRBJ1-5
CASRRGTNNEQFF | TGTGCCAGCAGGAGGGGGACTAATAATGAGCAGTTCTTC | - | TRBV2 | - | TRBJ2-1
CAWSVGRGNYEQYF | TGTGCCTGGAGTGTGGGGAGGGGCAACTACGAGCAGTACTTC | TRBD2 | TRBV30 | - | TRBJ2-7